This T cell receptor beta chain emerged from a study of CD8+ T cells in alopecia areata. Looking at the study overall: Treated patients were given 5 to 10 mg oral tofacitinib twice daily. Patients took tofacitinib for 6 to 18 months, followed by 6 drug-free months.

On this clone: Its specificity is unknown.

The V segment lost 2 bases and the J segment 3 bases; nucleotides outside the gene matches: 2. This CDR3 spans 14 amino acids. CDR1 is SGHRS and CDR2 is YFSETQ in the germline V gene. Collection of lesional scalp punch biopsies and peripheral blood was performed in alopecia areata patients. Regarding the study as a whole: Lesional scalp exceeded normal scalp in clonality, especially in alopecia totalis/universalis. Clarity of TCR sharing across patients fell short of that in mice, possibly HLA-related.

Sequencing relied on a cDNA template that was reverse transcribed from extracted RNA. Method: immunoSEQ multiplex PCR; TCRdb's copy keeps in-frame clones and lacks some. The profile shows over 15,000 clones, 45% to 65% of them singletons. This clonotype was obtained from a human donor with alopecia areata. The chain uses TRBV5-1 and TRBJ2-7; the match to TRBD2 covers 10 bases. The sequenced sample consisted of skin. CDR3 residues: CASSFSGRYYEQYF. Written as DNA, the CDR3 is TGCGCCAGCAGCTTTAGCGGGAGGTACTACGAGCAGTACTTC.